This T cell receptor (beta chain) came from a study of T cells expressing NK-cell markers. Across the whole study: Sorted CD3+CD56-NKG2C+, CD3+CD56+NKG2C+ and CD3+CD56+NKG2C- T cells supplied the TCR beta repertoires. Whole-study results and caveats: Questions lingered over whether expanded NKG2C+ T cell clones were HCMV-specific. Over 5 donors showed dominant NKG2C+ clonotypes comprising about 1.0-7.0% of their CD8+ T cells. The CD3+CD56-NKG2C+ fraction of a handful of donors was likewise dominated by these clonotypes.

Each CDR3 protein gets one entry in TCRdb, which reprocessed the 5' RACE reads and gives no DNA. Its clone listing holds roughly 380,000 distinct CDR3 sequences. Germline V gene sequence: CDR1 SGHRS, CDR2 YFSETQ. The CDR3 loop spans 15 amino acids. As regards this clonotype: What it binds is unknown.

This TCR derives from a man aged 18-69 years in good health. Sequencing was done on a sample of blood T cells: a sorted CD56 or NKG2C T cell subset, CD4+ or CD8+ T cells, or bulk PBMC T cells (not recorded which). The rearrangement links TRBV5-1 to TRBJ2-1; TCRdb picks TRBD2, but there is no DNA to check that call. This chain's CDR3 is CASSIQGLAGEEQFF.